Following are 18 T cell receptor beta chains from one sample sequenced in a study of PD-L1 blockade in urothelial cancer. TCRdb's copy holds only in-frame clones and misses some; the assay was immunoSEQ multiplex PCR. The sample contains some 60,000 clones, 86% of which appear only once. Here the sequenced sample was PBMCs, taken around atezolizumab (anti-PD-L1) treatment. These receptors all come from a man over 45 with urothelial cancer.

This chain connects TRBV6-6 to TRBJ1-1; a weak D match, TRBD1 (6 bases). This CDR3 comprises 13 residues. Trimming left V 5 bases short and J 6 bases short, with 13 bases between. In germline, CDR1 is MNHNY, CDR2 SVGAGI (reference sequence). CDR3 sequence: CASSTTGLAEAFF. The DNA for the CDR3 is TGTGCCAGCAGTACGACAGGCTTGGCTGAAGCTTTCTTT.

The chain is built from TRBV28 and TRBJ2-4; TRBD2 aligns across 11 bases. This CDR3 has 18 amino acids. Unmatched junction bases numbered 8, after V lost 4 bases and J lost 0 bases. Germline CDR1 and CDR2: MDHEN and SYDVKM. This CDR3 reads CASSSLAGGTIAKNIQYF. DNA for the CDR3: TGTGCCAGCAGTTCCTTAGCGGGAGGGACGATAGCCAAAAACATTCAGTACTTC.

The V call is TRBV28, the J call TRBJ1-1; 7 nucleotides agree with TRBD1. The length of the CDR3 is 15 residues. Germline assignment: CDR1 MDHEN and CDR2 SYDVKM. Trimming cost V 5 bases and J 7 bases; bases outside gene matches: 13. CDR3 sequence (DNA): TGTGCCAGCAGTCCAGGTGGACAGGCCAAGGGTGAAGCTTTCTTT. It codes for CASSPGGQAKGEAFF.

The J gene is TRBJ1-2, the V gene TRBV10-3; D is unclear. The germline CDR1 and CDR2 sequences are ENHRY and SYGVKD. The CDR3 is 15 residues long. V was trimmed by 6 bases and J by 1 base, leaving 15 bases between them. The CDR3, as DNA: TGTGCCATCAGCGCTTTCGGAGAGATTAACTATGGCTACACCTTC. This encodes CAISAFGEINYGYTF.

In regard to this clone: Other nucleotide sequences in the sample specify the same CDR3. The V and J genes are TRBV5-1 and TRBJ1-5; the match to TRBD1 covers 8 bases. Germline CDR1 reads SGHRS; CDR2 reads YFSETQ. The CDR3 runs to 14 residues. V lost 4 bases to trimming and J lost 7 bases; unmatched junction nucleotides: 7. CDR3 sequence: CASSVDRGSQPQHF. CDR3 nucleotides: TGCGCCAGCAGCGTTGACAGGGGCTCCCAGCCCCAGCATTTT.

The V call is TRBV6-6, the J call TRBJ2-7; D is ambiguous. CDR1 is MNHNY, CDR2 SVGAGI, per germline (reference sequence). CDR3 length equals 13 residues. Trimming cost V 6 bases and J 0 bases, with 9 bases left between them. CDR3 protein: CASSLQSSYEQYF. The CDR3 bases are TGTGCCAGCAGCCTACAGAGCTCCTACGAGCAGTACTTC.

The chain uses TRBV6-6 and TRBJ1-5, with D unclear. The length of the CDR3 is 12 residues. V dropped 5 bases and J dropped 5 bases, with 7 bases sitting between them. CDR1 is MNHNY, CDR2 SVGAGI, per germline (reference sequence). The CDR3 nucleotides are TGTGCCAGCAGTCGACAAGATCAGCCCCAGCATTTT. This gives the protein CASSRQDQPQHF.

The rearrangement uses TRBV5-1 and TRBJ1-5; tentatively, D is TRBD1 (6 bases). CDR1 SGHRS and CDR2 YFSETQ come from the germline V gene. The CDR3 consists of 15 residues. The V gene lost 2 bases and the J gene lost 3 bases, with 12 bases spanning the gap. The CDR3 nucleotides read TGCGCCAGCAGCTTAGCACAGGGAGACAATCAGCCCCAGCATTTT. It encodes CASSLAQGDNQPQHF.

The CDR3 DNA is TGTGCCAGCAGCTTAGACAGGGGCACTGAAGCTTTCTTT. The encoded protein is CASSLDRGTEAFF. This chain links TRBV7-6 with TRBJ1-1; 7 nucleotides line up with TRBD1. Germline V gene sequence: CDR1 SGHVS, CDR2 FNYEAQ. This CDR3 has 13 amino acids. With 1 base clipped from V and 4 bases from J, the junction kept 0 bases outside the gene matches.

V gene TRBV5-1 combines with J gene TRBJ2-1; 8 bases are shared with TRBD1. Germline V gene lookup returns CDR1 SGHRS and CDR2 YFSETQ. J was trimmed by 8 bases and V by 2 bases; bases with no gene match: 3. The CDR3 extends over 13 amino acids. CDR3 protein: CASSLLRGHEQFF. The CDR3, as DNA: TGCGCCAGCAGCTTACTCAGGGGGCATGAGCAGTTCTTC.

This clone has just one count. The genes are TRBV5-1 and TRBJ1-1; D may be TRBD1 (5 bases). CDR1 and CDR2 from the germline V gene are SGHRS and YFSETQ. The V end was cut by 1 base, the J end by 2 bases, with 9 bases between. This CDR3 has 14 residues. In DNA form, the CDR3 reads TGCGCCAGCAGCTTGCCAGGGCAAAACACTGAAGCTTTCTTT. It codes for CASSLPGQNTEAFF.

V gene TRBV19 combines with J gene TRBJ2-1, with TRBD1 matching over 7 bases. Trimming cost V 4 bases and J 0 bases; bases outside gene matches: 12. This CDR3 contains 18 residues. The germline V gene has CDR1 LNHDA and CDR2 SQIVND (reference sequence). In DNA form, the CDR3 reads TGTGCCAGTAGTAGCCCGGGACAGACCTTGAGCTCCTACAATGAGCAGTTCTTC. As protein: CASSSPGQTLSSYNEQFF. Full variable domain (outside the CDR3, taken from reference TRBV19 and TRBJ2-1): DGGITQSPKYLFRKEGQNVTLSCEQNLNHDAMYWYRQDPGQGLRLIYYSQIVNDFQKGDIAEGYSVSREKKESFPLTVTSAQKNPTAFYLCASSSPGQTLSSYNEQFFGPGTRLTVL.

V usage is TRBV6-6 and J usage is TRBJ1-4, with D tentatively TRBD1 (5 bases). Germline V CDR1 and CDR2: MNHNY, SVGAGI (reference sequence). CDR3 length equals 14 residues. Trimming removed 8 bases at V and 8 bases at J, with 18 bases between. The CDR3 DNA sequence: TGTGCCAGCTGGGAAGTGAGGGGAGGCGAAAAACTGTTTTTT. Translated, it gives CASWEVRGGEKLFF.

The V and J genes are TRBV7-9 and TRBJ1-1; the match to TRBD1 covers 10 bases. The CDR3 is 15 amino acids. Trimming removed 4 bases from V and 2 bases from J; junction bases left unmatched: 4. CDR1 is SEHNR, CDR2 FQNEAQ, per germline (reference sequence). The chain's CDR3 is CASSWDRGLNTEAFF. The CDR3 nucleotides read TGTGCCAGCAGCTGGGACAGGGGTCTCAACACTGAAGCTTTCTTT.

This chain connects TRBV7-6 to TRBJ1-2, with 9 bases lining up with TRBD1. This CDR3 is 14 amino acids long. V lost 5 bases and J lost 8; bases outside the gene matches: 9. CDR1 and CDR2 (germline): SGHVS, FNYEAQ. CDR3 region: CASSRDRAQGGYTF. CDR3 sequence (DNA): TGTGCCAGCAGCCGGGACAGGGCCCAGGGGGGCTACACCTTC.

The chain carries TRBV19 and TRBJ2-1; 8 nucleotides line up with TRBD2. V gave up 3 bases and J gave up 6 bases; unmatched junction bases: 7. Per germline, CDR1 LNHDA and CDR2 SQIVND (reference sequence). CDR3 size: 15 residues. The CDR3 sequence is CASSILAGGGNEQFF. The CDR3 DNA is TGTGCCAGTAGTATTCTGGCGGGAGGTGGCAATGAGCAGTTCTTC.

The CDR3 nucleotides read TGTGCCAGCCGGGGGGCCGTGAACACTGAAGCTTTCTTT. It yields the protein CASRGAVNTEAFF. The V call is TRBV28, the J call TRBJ1-1; a weak D match, TRBD1 (6 bases). CDR3 length: 13 amino acids. The germline V gene has CDR1 MDHEN and CDR2 SYDVKM. Trimming took 8 bases from V and 0 from J, leaving 10 bases between them. Based on the CDR3 plus reference TRBV28 and TRBJ1-1, the full variable domain is DVKVTQSSRYLVKRTGEKVFLECVQDMDHENMFWYRQDPGLGLRLIYFSYDVKMKEKGDIPEGYSVSREKKERFSLILESASTNQTSMYLCASRGAVNTEAFFGQGTRLTVV.

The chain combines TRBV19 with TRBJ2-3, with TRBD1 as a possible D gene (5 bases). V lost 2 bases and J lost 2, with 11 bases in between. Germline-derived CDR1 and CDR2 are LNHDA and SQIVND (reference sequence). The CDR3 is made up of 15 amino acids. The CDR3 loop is CASSIRQHDTDTQYF. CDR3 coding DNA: TGTGCCAGTAGTATAAGACAGCATGACACAGATACGCAGTATTTT.